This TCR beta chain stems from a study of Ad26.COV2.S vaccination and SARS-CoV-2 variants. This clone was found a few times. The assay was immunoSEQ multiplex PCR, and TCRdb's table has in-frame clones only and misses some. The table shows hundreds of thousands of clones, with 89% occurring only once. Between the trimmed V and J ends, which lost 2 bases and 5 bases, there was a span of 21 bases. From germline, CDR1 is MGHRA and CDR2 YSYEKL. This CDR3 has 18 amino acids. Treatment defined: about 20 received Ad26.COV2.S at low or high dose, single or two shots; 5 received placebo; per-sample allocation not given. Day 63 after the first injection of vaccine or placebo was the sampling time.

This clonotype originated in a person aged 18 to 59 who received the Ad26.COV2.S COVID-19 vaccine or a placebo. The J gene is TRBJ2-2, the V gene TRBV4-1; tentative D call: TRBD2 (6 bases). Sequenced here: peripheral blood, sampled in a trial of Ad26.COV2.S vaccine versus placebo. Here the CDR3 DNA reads TGCGCCAGCAGCCAACCCTTTTCGGCCGGGAGAGGTACCGGGGAGCTGTTTTTT. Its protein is CASSQPFSAGRGTGELFF.